Below, 4 T cell receptor beta chains from the same sample are listed, as sequenced in a study of blood T cell repertoires in COVID-19. Some clones are missing from TCRdb's copy, which holds only in-frame ones; the method was immunoSEQ multiplex PCR. The repertoire includes over 250,000 clones, 70% to 90% of them detected once, and 9.5% to 11% sits in the top ten. Input material: peripheral blood. The receptors here all came from a woman in her seventies with acute or convalescent COVID-19.

The V call is TRBV9, the J call TRBJ2-7; D call uncertain. Trimming removed 5 bases from V and 3 bases from J, with 15 bases in between. Germline values: CDR1 SGDLS, CDR2 YYNGEE. CDR3 length equals 14 residues. The CDR3 region is CASSFPIEDYEQYF. CDR3 coding DNA: TGTGCCAGCAGTTTTCCTATAGAGGACTACGAGCAGTACTTC.

This chain connects TRBV19 to TRBJ1-2; 7 bases are shared with TRBD1. Trimming removed 3 bases from V and 8 bases from J; junction bases left unmatched: 6. From germline, CDR1 is LNHDA and CDR2 SQIVND (reference sequence). The CDR3 extends over 13 amino acids. CDR3 region: CASSINRGGGYTF. DNA of the CDR3: TGTGCCAGTAGTATCAACAGGGGTGGAGGCTACACCTTC. Drawing the rest from reference TRBV19 and TRBJ1-2, the complete variable domain is DGGITQSPKYLFRKEGQNVTLSCEQNLNHDAMYWYRQDPGQGLRLIYYSQIVNDFQKGDIAEGYSVSREKKESFPLTVTSAQKNPTAFYLCASSINRGGGYTFGSGTRLTVV.

The chain carries TRBV5-6 and TRBJ1-1; D not certain. V was shortened by 4 bases and J by 10 bases, with 14 bases between the two germline ends. CDR3 size: 12 residues. CDR1 and CDR2 (germline): SGHDT, YYEEEE. The CDR3 DNA is TGTGCCAGCAGCGGGAGGCGCATGGGAGCTTTCTTT. Its translation is CASSGRRMGAFF.

The chain joins TRBV12-3 or TRBV12-4 to TRBJ1-5; D unclear. Trimming removed 4 bases from V and 5 bases from J, with 9 bases in between. CDR3 length equals 13 residues. This CDR3 is CASSSEVDQPQHF. DNA for the CDR3: TGTGCCAGCAGTTCAGAGGTCGATCAGCCCCAGCATTTT.